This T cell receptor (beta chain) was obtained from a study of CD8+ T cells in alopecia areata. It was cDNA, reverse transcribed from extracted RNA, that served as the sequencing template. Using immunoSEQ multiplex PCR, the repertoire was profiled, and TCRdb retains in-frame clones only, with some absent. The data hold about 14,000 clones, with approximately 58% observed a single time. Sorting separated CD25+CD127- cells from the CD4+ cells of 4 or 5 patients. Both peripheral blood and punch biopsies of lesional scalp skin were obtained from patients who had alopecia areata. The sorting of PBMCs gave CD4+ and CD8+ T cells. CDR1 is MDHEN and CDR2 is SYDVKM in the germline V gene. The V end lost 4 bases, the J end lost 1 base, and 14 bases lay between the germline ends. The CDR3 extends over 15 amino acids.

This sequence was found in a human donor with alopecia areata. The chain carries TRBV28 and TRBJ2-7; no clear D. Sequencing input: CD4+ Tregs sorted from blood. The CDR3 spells CASSSPRRPSYEQYF. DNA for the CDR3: TGTGCCAGCAGTTCCCCCAGGCGACCTTCCTACGAGCAGTACTTC.